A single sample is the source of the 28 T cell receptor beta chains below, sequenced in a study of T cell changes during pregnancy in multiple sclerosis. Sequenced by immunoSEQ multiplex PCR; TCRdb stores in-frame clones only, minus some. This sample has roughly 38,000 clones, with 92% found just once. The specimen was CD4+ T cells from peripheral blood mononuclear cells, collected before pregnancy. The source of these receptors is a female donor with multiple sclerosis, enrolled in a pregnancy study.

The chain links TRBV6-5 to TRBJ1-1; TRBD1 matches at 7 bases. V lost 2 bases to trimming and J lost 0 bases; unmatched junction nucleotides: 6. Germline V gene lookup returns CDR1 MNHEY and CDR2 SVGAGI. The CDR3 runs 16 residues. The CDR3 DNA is TGTGCCAGCAGTTACCTGTCGGGACAGATGAACACTGAAGCTTTCTTT. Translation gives CASSYLSGQMNTEAFF.

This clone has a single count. DNA for the CDR3: TGTGCCAGCAGGGACAGGGGCAGCGGAGGTATGATCGGGGAGCTGTTTTTT. Translated, it gives CASRDRGSGGMIGELFF. The chain joins TRBV2 to TRBJ2-2; 9 bases match TRBD1. The trim removed 6 bases at V and 7 bases at J, leaving 15 bases unmatched. Germline V gene lookup returns CDR1 SNHLY and CDR2 FYNNEI. This CDR3 contains 17 residues.

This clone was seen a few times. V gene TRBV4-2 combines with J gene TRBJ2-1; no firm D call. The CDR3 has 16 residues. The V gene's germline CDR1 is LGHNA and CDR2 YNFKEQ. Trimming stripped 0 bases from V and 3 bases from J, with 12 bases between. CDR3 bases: TGTGCCAGCAGCCAAGACGCGGCTGGATACTACAATGAGCAGTTCTTC. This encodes CASSQDAAGYYNEQFF.

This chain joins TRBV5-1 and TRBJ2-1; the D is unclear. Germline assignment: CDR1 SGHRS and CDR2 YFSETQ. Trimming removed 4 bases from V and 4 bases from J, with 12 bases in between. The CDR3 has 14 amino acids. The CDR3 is CASSPATGYNEQFF. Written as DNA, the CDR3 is TGCGCCAGCAGCCCTGCGACTGGTTACAATGAGCAGTTCTTC.

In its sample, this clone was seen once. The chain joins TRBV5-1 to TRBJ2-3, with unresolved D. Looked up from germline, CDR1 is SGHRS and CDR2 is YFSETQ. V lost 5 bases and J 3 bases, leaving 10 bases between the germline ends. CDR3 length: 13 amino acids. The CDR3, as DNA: TGCGCCAGCAGTTTTCAACAGACAGATACGCAGTATTTT. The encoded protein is CASSFQQTDTQYF.

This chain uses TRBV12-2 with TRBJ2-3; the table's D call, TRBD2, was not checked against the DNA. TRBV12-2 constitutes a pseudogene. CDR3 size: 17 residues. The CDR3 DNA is TGTGCAAGTCGCTACCACAAAGGAGCGGGAGCGGCGGATACGCAGTATTTT. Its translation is CASRYHKGAGAADTQYF.

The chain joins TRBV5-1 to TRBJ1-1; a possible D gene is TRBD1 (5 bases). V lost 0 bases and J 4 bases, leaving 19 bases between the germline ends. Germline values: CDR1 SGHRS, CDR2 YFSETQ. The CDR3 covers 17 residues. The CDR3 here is CASSLEGGGRGSTEAFF. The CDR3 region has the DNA TGCGCCAGCAGCTTGGAAGGCGGGGGGAGGGGCTCCACTGAAGCTTTCTTT.

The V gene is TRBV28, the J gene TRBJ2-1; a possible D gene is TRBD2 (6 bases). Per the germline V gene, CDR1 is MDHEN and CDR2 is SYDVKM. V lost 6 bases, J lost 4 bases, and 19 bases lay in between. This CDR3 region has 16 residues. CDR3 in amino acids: CASSPQGAGRYNEQFF. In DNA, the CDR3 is TGTGCCAGCAGCCCTCAGGGAGCGGGCCGTTACAATGAGCAGTTCTTC.

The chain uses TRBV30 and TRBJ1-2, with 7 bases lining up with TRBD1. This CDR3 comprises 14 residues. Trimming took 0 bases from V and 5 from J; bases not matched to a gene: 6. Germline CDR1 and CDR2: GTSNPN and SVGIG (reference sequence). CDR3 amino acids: CAWSVRDSKYGYTF. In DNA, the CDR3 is TGTGCCTGGAGTGTAAGGGACAGCAAATATGGCTACACCTTC.

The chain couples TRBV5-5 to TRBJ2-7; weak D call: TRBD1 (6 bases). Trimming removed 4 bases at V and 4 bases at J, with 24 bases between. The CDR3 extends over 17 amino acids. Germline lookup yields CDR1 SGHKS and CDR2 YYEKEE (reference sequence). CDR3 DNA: TGTGCCAGCAGCCCGGACGTCCTTTTAGGACAGACTTACGAGCAGTACTTC. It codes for CASSPDVLLGQTYEQYF.

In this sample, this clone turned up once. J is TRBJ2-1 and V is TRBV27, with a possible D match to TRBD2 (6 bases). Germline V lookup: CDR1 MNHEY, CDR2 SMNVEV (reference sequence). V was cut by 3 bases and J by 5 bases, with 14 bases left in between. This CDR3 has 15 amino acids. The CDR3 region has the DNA TGTGCCAGCAGTTTCCGGACTACCGGGGACAATGAGCAGTTCTTC. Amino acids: CASSFRTTGDNEQFF.

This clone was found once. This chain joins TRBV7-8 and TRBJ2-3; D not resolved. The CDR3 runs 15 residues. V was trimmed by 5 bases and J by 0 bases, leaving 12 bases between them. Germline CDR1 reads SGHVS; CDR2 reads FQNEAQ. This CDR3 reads CASSPPARSTDTQYF. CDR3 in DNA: TGTGCCAGCAGCCCGCCGGCTAGAAGCACAGATACGCAGTATTTT.

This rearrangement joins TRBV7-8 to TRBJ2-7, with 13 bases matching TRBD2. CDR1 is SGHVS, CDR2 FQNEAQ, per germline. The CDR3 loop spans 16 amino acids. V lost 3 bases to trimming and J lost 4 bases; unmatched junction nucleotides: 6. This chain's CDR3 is CASSFGGLAGLYEQYF. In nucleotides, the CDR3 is TGTGCCAGCAGCTTCGGGGGACTAGCGGGACTATACGAGCAGTACTTC.

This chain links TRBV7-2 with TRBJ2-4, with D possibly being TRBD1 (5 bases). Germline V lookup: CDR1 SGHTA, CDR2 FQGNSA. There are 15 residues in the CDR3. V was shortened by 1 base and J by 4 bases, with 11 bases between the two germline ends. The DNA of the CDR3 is TGTGCCAGCAGCTTAGGCCTGACAGTAAAAAACATTCAGTACTTC. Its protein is CASSLGLTVKNIQYF.

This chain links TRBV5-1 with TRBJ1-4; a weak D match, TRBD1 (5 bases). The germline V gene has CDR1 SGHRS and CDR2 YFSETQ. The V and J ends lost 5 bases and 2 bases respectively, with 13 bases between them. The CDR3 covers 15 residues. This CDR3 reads CASRGGLSTNEKLFF. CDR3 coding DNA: TGCGCCAGCAGGGGGGGGTTGTCGACTAATGAAAAACTGTTTTTT.

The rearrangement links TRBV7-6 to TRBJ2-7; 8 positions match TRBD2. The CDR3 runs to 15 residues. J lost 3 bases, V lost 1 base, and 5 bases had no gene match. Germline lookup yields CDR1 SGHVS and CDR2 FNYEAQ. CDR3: CASSLGGREDYEQYF. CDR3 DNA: TGTGCCAGCAGCTTAGGAGGGCGGGAGGACTACGAGCAGTACTTC.

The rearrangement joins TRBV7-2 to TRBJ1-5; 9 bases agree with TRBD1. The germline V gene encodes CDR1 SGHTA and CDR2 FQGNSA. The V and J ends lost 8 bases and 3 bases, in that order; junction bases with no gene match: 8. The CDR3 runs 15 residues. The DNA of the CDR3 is TGTGCCAGCTCGGCCGGGACAGGGCCCAATCAGCCCCAGCATTTT. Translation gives CASSAGTGPNQPQHF.

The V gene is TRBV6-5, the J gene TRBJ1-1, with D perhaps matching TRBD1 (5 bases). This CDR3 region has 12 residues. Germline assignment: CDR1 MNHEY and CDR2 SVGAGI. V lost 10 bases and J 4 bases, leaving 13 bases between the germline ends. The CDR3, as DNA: TGTGCCACTATCACAGGACCCACTGAAGCTTTCTTT. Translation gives CATITGPTEAFF.

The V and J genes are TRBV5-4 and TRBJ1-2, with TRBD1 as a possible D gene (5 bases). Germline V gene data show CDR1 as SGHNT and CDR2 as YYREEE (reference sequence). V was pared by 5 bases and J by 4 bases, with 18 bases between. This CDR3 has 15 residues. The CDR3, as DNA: TGTGCCAGCAGTCTGGGGGGGTTGCAGGCCTATGGCTACACCTTC. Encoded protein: CASSLGGLQAYGYTF.

CDR3 in DNA: TGTGCCAGCAGCAGGGGGACTAGCGGGATGAACACCGGGGAGCTGTTTTTT. Translation gives CASSRGTSGMNTGELFF. The chain has TRBV7-8 and TRBJ2-2, with TRBD2 identical over 13 bases. The germline V gene has CDR1 SGHVS and CDR2 FQNEAQ. The V segment lost 5 bases and the J segment 1 base; nucleotides outside the gene matches: 4. There are 17 residues in the CDR3.

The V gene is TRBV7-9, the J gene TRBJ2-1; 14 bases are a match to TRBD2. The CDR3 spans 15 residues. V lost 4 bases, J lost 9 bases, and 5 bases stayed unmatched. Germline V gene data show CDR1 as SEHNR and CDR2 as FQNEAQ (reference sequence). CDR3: CASSSGLAGVGEQFF. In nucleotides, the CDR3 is TGTGCCAGCAGCTCGGGACTAGCGGGAGTAGGTGAGCAGTTCTTC.

CDR3 DNA sequence: TGTGCCAGCAGCTTGACTAGCCATTCCTACAATGAGCAGTTCTTC. Translating it yields CASSLTSHSYNEQFF. The chain carries TRBV11-3 and TRBJ2-1, with 7 bases identical to TRBD2. Per the germline V gene, CDR1 is SGHNT and CDR2 is YENEEA. V lost 3 bases to trimming and J lost 1 base; unmatched junction nucleotides: 3. This CDR3 comprises 15 residues.

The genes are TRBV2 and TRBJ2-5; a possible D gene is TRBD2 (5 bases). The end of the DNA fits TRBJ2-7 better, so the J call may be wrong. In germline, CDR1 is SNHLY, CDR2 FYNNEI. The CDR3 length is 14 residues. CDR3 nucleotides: TGTGCCAGCACCGGAAGAGGGTTACCCTACGAGCAGTACTTC. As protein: CASTGRGLPYEQYF.

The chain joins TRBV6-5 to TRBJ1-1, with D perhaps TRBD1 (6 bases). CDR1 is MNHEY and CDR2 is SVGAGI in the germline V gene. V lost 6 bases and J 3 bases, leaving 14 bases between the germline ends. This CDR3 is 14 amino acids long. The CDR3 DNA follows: TGTGCCAGCAGGTCGAGGGGGGGGCACACTGAAGCTTTCTTT. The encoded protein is CASRSRGGHTEAFF.

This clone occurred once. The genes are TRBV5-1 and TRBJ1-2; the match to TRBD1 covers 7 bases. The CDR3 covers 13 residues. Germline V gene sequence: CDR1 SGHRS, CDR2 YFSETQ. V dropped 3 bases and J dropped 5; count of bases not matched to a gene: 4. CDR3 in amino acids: CASSWGTAYGYTF. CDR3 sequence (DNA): TGCGCCAGCAGCTGGGGGACAGCATATGGCTACACCTTC.

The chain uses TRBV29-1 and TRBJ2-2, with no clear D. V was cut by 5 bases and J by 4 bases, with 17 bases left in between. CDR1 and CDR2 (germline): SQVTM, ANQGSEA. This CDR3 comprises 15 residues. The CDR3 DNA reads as TGCAGCGTTTCCCCACTGAGTGTTGGCACCGGGGAGCTGTTTTTT. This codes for CSVSPLSVGTGELFF.

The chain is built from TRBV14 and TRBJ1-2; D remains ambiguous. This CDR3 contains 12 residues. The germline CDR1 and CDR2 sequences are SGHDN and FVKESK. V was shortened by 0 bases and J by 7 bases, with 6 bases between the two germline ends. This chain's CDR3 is CASSQDWAGYTF. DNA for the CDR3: TGTGCCAGCAGCCAAGACTGGGCTGGCTACACCTTC.

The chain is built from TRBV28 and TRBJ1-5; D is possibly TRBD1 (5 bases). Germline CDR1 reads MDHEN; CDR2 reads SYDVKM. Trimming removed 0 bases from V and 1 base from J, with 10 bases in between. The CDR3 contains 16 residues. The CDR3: CASSLWGGESNQPQHF. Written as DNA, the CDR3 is TGTGCCAGCAGTTTATGGGGGGGGGAGAGCAATCAGCCCCAGCATTTT. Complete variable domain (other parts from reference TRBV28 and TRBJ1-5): DVKVTQSSRYLVKRTGEKVFLECVQDMDHENMFWYRQDPGLGLRLIYFSYDVKMKEKGDIPEGYSVSREKKERFSLILESASTNQTSMYLCASSLWGGESNQPQHFGDGTRLSIL.